A single sample is the source of the 5 T cell receptor beta chains below, sequenced in a study of blood T cell repertoires in COVID-19. Measured with immunoSEQ multiplex PCR; TCRdb has only the in-frame clones, and not every one. The sample contains approximately 160,000 clones, about four fifths of which appear only once. The source material was peripheral blood. Every receptor here comes from a man in his sixties with active or convalescent COVID-19.

The V and J genes are TRBV10-3 and TRBJ1-2, with TRBD1 as a possible D gene (5 bases). CDR1 ENHRY and CDR2 SYGVKD come from the germline V gene. The CDR3 totals 13 residues. Trimming left V 3 bases short and J 2 bases short, with 7 bases between. The CDR3 sequence is CAISERQNYGYTF. The CDR3 coding sequence is TGTGCCATCAGTGAACGACAGAACTATGGCTACACCTTC.

This chain uses TRBV6-2 or TRBV6-3 with TRBJ2-1; no reliable D call. The CDR3 is made up of 13 amino acids. Germline CDR1 reads MNHEY; CDR2 reads SVGEGT. The V end was cut by 6 bases, the J end by 4 bases, with 10 bases between. CDR3 bases: TGTGCCAGCAGCGGTCTAGAGTACAATGAGCAGTTCTTC. Translation gives CASSGLEYNEQFF.

This clone was counted only a few times. The rearrangement uses TRBV10-2 and TRBJ1-2; a possible D gene is TRBD1 (5 bases). V lost 2 bases, J lost 7 bases, and 11 bases lay in between. Germline V gene data show CDR1 as WSHSY and CDR2 as SAAADI. The CDR3 is 13 residues long. The CDR3 DNA sequence: TGCGCCAGCAGTGAGCAGGGCGGCGTTGGCTACACCTTC. This codes for CASSEQGGVGYTF.

The chain uses TRBV11-2 and TRBJ2-1; 11 positions agree with TRBD2. CDR3 size: 16 residues. Germline V gene sequence: CDR1 SGHAT, CDR2 FQNNGV. The V segment lost 6 bases and the J segment 0 bases; nucleotides outside the gene matches: 4. The DNA for the CDR3 is TGTGCCAGCAGGTATACTAGCGGGAGCTCCTACAATGAGCAGTTCTTC. Its translation is CASRYTSGSSYNEQFF.

The CDR3 spells CASSLGGALTDTQYF. In nucleotides, the CDR3 is TGTGCCAGCAGTTTGGGAGGGGCCCTTACAGATACGCAGTATTTT. The rearrangement uses TRBV27 and TRBJ2-3, with 7 bases matching TRBD2. The CDR3 runs to 15 residues. Looked up from germline, CDR1 is MNHEY and CDR2 is SMNVEV (reference sequence). V shed 3 bases, J shed 3 bases, and the junction held 6 bases outside the gene matches.